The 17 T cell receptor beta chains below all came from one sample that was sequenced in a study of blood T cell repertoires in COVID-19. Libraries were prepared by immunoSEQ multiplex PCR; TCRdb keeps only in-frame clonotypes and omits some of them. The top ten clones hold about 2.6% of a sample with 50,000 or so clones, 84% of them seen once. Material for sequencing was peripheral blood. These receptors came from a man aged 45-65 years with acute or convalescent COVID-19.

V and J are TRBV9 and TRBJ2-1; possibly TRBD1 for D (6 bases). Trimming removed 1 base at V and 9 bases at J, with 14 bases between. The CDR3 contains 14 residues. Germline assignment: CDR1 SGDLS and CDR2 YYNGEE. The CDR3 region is CASSVRTEVGEQFF. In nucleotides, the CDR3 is TGTGCCAGCAGCGTACGGACAGAAGTTGGTGAGCAGTTCTTC. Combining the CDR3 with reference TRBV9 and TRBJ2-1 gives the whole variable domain DSGVTQTPKHLITATGQRVTLRCSPRSGDLSVYWYQQSLDQGLQFLIQYYNGEERAKGNILERFSAQQFPDLHSELNLSSLELGDSALYFCASSVRTEVGEQFFGPGTRLTVL.

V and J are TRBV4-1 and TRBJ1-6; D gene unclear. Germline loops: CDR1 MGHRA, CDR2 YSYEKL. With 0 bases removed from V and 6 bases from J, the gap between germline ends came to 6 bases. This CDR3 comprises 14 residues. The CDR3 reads CASSQDRGNSPLHF. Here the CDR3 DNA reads TGCGCCAGCAGCCAAGATCGAGGTAATTCACCCCTCCACTTT.

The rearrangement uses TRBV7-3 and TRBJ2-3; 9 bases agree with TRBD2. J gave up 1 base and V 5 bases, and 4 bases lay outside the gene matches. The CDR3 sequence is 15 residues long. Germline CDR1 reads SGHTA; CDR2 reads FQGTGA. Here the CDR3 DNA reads TGTGCCAGCAGCCCCGCTAGCGGGGGCACAGATACGCAGTATTTT. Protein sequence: CASSPASGGTDTQYF.

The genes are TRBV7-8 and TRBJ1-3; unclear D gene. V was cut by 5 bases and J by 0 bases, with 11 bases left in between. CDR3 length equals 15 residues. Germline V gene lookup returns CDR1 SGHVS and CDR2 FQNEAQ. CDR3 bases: TGTGCCAGCAGCCGAGGAACAGTCTCTGGAAACACCATATATTTT. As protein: CASSRGTVSGNTIYF.

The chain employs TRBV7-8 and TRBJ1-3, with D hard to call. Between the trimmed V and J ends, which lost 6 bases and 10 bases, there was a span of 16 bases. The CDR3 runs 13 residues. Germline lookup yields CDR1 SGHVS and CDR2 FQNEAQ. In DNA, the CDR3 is TGTGCCAGCAGTGACCAGACTGGAGAGACCATATATTTT. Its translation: CASSDQTGETIYF.

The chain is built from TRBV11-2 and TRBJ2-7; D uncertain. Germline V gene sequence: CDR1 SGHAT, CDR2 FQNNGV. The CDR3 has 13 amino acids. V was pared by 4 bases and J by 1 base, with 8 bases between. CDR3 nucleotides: TGTGCCAGCAGCTCGATCTATTCCTACGAGCAGTACTTC. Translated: CASSSIYSYEQYF. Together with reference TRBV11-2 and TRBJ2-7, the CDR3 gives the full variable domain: EAGVAQSPRYKIIEKRQSVAFWCNPISGHATLYWYQQILGQGPKLLIQFQNNGVVDDSQLPKDRFSAERLKGVDSTLKIQPAKLEDSAVYLCASSSIYSYEQYFGPGTRLTVT.

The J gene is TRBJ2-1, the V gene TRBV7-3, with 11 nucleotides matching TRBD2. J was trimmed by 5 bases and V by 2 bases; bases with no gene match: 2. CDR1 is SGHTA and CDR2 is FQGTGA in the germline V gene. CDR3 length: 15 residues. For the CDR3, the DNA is TGTGCCAGCAGCTTAGGGACTAGCGGTCACAATGAGCAGTTCTTC. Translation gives CASSLGTSGHNEQFF.

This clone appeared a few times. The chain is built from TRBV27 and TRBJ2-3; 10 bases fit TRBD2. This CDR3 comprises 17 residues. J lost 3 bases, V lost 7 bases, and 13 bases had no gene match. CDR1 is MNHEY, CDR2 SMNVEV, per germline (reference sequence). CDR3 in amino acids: CASNGRRSGRVTDTQYF. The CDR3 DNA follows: TGTGCCAGCAATGGACGAAGGAGCGGGAGGGTGACAGATACGCAGTATTTT.

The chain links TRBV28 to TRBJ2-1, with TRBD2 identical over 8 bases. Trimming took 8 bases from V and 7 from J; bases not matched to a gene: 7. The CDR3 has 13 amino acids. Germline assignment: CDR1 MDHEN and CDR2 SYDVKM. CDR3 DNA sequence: TGTGCCAGCTTGAAAGCGGGAGATAATGAGCAGTTCTTC. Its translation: CASLKAGDNEQFF.

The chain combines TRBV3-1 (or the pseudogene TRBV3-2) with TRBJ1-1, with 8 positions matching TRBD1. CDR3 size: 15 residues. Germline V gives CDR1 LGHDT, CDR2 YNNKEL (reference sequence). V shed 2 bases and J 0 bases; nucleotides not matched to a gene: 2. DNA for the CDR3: TGTGCCAGCAGCCAACGGACAGGGTTGAACACTGAAGCTTTCTTT. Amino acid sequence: CASSQRTGLNTEAFF.

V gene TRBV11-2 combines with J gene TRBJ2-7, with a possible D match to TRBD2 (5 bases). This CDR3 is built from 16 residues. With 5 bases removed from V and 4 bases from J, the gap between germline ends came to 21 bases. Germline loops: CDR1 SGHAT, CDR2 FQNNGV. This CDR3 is CASSPLGGRTYYEQYF. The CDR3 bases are TGTGCCAGCAGCCCACTTGGCGGGCGGACCTATTACGAGCAGTACTTC.

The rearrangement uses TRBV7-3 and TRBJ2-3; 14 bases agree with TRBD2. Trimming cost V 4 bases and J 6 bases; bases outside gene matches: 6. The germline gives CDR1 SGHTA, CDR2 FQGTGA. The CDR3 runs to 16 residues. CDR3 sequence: CASSSRLAGGLDTQYF. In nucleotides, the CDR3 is TGTGCCAGCAGCTCCCGACTAGCGGGGGGGCTGGATACGCAGTATTTT.

Here the CDR3 reads CASSLVGGPLNTEAFF. CDR3 nucleotide sequence: TGTGCCAGCAGTTTGGTGGGGGGACCCTTGAACACTGAAGCTTTCTTT. The chain links TRBV27 to TRBJ1-1; D might be TRBD1 (5 bases). The CDR3 runs to 16 residues. Germline CDR1 is MNHEY and CDR2 is SMNVEV (reference sequence). Trimming pared 3 bases from V and 0 bases from J, leaving 14 bases between.

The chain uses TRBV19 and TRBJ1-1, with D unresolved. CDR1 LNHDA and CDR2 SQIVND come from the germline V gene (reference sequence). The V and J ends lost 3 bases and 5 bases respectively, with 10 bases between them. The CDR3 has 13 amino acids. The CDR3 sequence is CASSIGGGTEAFF. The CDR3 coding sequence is TGTGCCAGTAGTATCGGAGGCGGAACTGAAGCTTTCTTT.

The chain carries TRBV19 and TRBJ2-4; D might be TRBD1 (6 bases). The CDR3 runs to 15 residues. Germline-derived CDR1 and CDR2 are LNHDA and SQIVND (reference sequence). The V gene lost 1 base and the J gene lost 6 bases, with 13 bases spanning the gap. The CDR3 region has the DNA TGTGCCAGTAGTATAGGGTCAGGGGTGGGAAACATTCAGTACTTC. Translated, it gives CASSIGSGVGNIQYF.

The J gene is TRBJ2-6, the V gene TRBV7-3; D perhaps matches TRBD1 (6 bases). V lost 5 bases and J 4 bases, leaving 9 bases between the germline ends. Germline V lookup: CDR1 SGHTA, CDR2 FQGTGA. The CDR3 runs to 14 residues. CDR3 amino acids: CASSADRGANVLTF. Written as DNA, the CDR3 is TGTGCCAGCAGCGCTGACAGGGGGGCCAACGTCCTGACTTTC.

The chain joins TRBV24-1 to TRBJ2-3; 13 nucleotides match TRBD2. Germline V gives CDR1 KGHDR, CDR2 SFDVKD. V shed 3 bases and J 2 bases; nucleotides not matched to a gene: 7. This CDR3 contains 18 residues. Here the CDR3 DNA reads TGTGCCACCAGTGATCCGGCCGGGACTAGCGGGACCACAGATACGCAGTATTTT. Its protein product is CATSDPAGTSGTTDTQYF.